Sequencing of this T cell receptor (beta chain) was carried out in a study of OX40 agonist ivuxolimab in advanced cancers. Germline CDR1 reads LNHDA; CDR2 reads SQIVND (reference sequence). The CDR3 extends over 13 amino acids. The V end was cut by 3 bases, the J end by 11 bases, with 11 bases between. Some clones are missing from TCRdb's copy, which holds only in-frame ones; the method was immunoSEQ multiplex PCR. Counted here are approximately 76,000 clones, 92% occurring once; the ten biggest clones make up 10%. The clonotype originates from an adult with an advanced solid tumor such as melanoma, head and neck, liver or kidney cancer. The chain is built from TRBV19 and TRBJ1-6; a weak D match, TRBD1 (6 bases). The source was CD4+ or CD8+ T cells sorted from blood, collected in a trial of the OX40 agonist ivuxolimab. CDR3 DNA: TGTGCCAGTAGTATGCAGGGGTCTCCACCCCTCCACTTT. It encodes CASSMQGSPPLHF.